The T cell receptor beta chain under discussion was sequenced for a study of cytomegalovirus exposure and HLA in healthy donors. Whole-study context: The roughly 120 validation repertoires, a later analysis reported, used the same platform as the roughly 610 first-cohort repertoires. General study results and limits: Reportedly, cytomegalovirus status was diagnosed with high sensitivity and specificity. As confirmed in vitro, three CMV-associated chains were specific for CMV antigens.

Germline values: CDR1 MNHEY, CDR2 SVGAGI. The CDR3 consists of 13 residues. Between the trimmed V and J ends, which lost 8 bases and 6 bases, there was a span of 16 bases. Note on this clone: Its antigen is still unknown.

The donors were in the 120-subject validation cohort, distinct from the roughly 600-subject first cohort. Repertoires were generated with immunoSEQ multiplex PCR, while TCRdb's copy carries only in-frame clones and drops some. The table shows some 63,000 clones, with roughly 90% occurring only once. This rearrangement joins TRBV6-5 to TRBJ1-2, with D perhaps matching TRBD1 (6 bases). The material sequenced was PBMCs. The clonotype originates from a young woman in good health and CMV-seronegative. The CDR3 protein is CASFRGGVHGYTF. Here the CDR3 DNA reads TGTGCCAGCTTCCGAGGGGGGGTCCATGGCTACACCTTC.